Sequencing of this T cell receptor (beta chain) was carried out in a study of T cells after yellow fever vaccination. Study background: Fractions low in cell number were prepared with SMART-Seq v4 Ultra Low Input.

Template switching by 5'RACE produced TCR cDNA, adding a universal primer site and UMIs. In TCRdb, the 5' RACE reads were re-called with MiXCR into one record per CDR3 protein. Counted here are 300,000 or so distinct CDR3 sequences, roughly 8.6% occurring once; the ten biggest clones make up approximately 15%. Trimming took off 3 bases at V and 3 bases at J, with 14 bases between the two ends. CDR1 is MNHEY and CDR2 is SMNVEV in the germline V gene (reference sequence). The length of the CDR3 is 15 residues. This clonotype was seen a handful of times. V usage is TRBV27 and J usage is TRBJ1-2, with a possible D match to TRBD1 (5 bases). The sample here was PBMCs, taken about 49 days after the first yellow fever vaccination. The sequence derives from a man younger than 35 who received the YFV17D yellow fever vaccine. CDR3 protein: CASSFIGRDDYGYTF. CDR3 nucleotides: TGTGCCAGCAGTTTTATCGGCAGGGATGACTATGGCTACACCTTC.